The next 9 T cell receptor beta chains were all read from a single sample in a study of T cells after yellow fever vaccination. Using its own MiXCR run on the 5' RACE reads, TCRdb lists one record per CDR3 protein. The sample lists over 45,000 distinct CDR3 sequences, 5% to 6.5% seen once, with 30% to 35% in the top ten. The sample consisted of PBMCs, either bulk or a sorted T-cell subset (CD4+, CD8+, memory, or dextramer-sorted; not recorded which), taken on the day of the yellow fever booster vaccination. These receptors were collected from a man aged 18-30 years who received the YFV17D yellow fever vaccine.

This clonotype was detected a few times. V and J are TRBV4-3 and TRBJ1-2; 9 nucleotides match TRBD1. Per germline, CDR1 LGHNA and CDR2 YSLEER. The J segment lost 9 bases and the V segment lost 3 bases, leaving 8 bases of the junction unmatched. This CDR3 region has 14 residues. CDR3 nucleotides: TGCGCCAGCAGCCACGGGACAGGGAAAGGTAGCTACACCTTC. Its protein is CASSHGTGKGSYTF.

This clonotype showed up many times. The chain recombines TRBV5-1 with TRBJ1-1; no firm D call. V lost 3 bases and J lost 0, with 6 bases in between. The CDR3 has 13 amino acids. Germline V gene lookup returns CDR1 SGHRS and CDR2 YFSETQ. The chain's CDR3 is CASSSQVNTEAFF. The CDR3 coding sequence is TGCGCCAGCAGCTCACAAGTGAACACTGAAGCTTTCTTT.

This clonotype was found a few times. The rearrangement links TRBV18 to TRBJ1-6; 7 bases fit TRBD1. J was trimmed by 11 bases and V by 3 bases; bases with no gene match: 13. The CDR3 has 16 residues. CDR1 is KGHSH, CDR2 LQKENI, per germline. The CDR3 loop is CASSPQTRGGVTPLHF. The DNA of the CDR3 is TGTGCCAGCTCACCCCAAACACGAGGGGGCGTGACACCCCTCCACTTT.

This clonotype has a count of ten or more. The rearrangement uses TRBV10-3 and TRBJ1-6; D remains unclear. This CDR3 has 14 amino acids. Germline CDR1 ENHRY, CDR2 SYGVKD. V lost 0 bases and J lost 10, with 10 bases in between. The CDR3 bases are TGTGCCATCAGTGAGTCCCATGCGGGATCACCCCTCCACTTT. This sequence encodes CAISESHAGSPLHF.

This clonotype was recorded at least ten times. CDR3 protein: CASSHTSGGPDTQYF. The CDR3 coding sequence is TGCGCCAGCAGCCACACTAGCGGCGGCCCAGATACGCAGTATTTT. The chain employs TRBV4-1 and TRBJ2-3, with TRBD2 matching 8 bases. The CDR3 is made up of 15 amino acids. The V and J ends lost 3 bases and 4 bases, in that order; junction bases with no gene match: 6. Germline V CDR1 and CDR2: MGHRA, YSYEKL.

This clonotype has just a few counts. The chain employs TRBV7-9 and TRBJ2-7; D tentatively fits TRBD1 or TRBD2 (6 bases each). CDR1 SEHNR and CDR2 FQNEAQ come from the germline V gene (reference sequence). The CDR3 totals 14 residues. The V end was cut by 6 bases, the J end by 2 bases, with 14 bases between. The CDR3 protein is CASRDGGPTYEQYF. The DNA of the CDR3 is TGTGCCAGCAGAGACGGGGGCCCTACCTACGAGCAGTACTTC.

This clonotype was counted ten times or more. The chain recombines TRBV12-3 or TRBV12-4 with TRBJ1-1; TRBD1 might be the D (6 bases). The CDR3 covers 15 residues. V was shortened by 8 bases and J by 2 bases, with 18 bases between the two germline ends. In DNA form, the CDR3 reads TGTGCCAGCGGGGGCCCGGGGCGACTAAACACTGAAGCTTTCTTT. Its protein is CASGGPGRLNTEAFF.

The V call is TRBV6-5, the J call TRBJ2-2, with D unresolved. Germline CDR1 is MNHEY and CDR2 is SVGAGI. V shed 0 bases and J shed 1 base, with 9 bases lying between them. The CDR3 is 16 residues long. The DNA of the CDR3 is TGTGCCAGCAGTTACTCGACAACCCGGAACACCGGGGAGCTGTTTTTT. This translates into CASSYSTTRNTGELFF.

The V and J genes are TRBV3-1 and TRBJ2-4; D might be TRBD1 or TRBD2, each matching 5 bases. Per the germline V gene, CDR1 is LGHDT and CDR2 is YNNKEL (reference sequence). Trimming pared 5 bases from V and 9 bases from J, leaving 23 bases between. This CDR3 is 16 amino acids long. The CDR3 loop is CASSNTRAQGTGIQYF. The CDR3 bases are TGTGCCAGCAGCAATACGCGGGCGCAGGGTACCGGCATTCAGTACTTC. Looking up the rest from reference TRBV3-1 and TRBJ2-4 gives the full variable domain: DTAVSQTPKYLVTQMGNDKSIKCEQNLGHDTMYWYKQDSKKFLKIMFSYNNKELIINETVPNRFSPKSPDKAHLNLHINSLELGDSAVYFCASSNTRAQGTGIQYFGAGTRLSVL.